The following is a TCR beta chain sequence with its context. The table lists this clone with a count of one. Its antigen is not yet known. No much larger clone exists at a distance of one base, and base qualities are not known. The entry originates in a study of blood T cell repertoires in COVID-19 (dated by TCRdb to the early 2020s). Describing the broader study: Samples covering the acute and convalescent phases of COVID-19 were provided by collaborators in the United States, Italy and Spain. The material from the prospective study consisted of cDNA or gDNA derived from T cells, B-cell-depleted T cells, or PBMCs. Deeply sampled blood TCRbeta repertoires from subjects exposed to, actively infected with, or recovered from COVID-19 were included in the dataset. The repertoires were released in a freely available public database intended as a resource for research on the immune response to SARS-CoV-2. Samples were obtained from the ongoing ImmuneRACE study (first 160 participants) and from 1,254 subjects provided by 6 global collaborators. Nearly every sample came with metadata listing a de-identified subject ID, COVID-19 status, age in years and sex. HLA class I and class II types, where available, came from metadata supplied by the sample provider rather than from assay-based typing.

TCRbeta CDR3 regions were amplified from genomic DNA using the immunoSEQ Assay, a bias-controlled multiplex PCR. Per the source publication's procedure: Within the assay, amplification of reference gene primers was used to estimate how many nucleated cells each sample contained. To quantify the absolute abundance of each unique TCRbeta CDR3 rearrangement, sequence reads were collapsed and filtered. For each sample, productive Simpson clonality was calculated as the square root of Simpson's diversity index over productive rearrangements. In its TCRdb copy, this immuneACCESS table keeps in-frame sequences only and misses some clones. Where compared with another copy, unresolved V genes explain less than half of these, and the others have no known cause. Clonal size and the V and J genes are those of that table, whereas D and trimming came from the DNA. In all, the sample holds fewer than 400,000 clones, and nearly 90% of those were seen once. The top ten clonotypes cover around 1.7% of the sample.

Study-wide findings and limitations: Clinical and demographic metadata were provided uncurated, with the amount varying by source and participant.

Including the terminal cysteine and phenylalanine, the CDR3 comprises 15 residues. Here the CDR3 DNA is all that survives: 45 bases in frame from base 1. CDR1 and CDR2, looked up from the germline V gene (reference sequence), are MNHEY and SMNVEV. V is shortened by 4 bases, J by 4 bases, and the region joining them spans 16 bases. Participants in the prospective study were enrolled through a virtual design, were aged about 18 to 90 years, and lived in 20 to 30 United States geographic areas. Cohort assignment in the prospective study relied on participant-reported clinical history from a screening survey and a study questionnaire. For ImmuneRACE Cohort 3, a participant was defined as recovered based on two consecutive negative NP/OP PCR tests, clearance by a healthcare professional, or resolution of symptoms. In the prospective study, mobile phlebotomists collected whole blood, serum and a nasopharyngeal or oropharyngeal swab from each participant. Prospective study participants could optionally give additional blood draws and questionnaires over a roughly two-month period. Blood samples from the prospective study were shipped frozen or at room temperature prior to DNA extraction.

The receptor was derived from a woman aged 25 to 39 who had recovered from COVID-19. The sequence is built from TRBV27 and TRBJ1-1; perhaps TRBD1 is the D gene, with 5 bases matching. The source material was PBMCs or T cells enriched from blood (not recorded which). The DNA is TGTGCCAGCAGTTCGGGGGGACGGATGGGCACTGAAGCTTTCTTT. It is translated as CASSSGGRMGTEAFF.